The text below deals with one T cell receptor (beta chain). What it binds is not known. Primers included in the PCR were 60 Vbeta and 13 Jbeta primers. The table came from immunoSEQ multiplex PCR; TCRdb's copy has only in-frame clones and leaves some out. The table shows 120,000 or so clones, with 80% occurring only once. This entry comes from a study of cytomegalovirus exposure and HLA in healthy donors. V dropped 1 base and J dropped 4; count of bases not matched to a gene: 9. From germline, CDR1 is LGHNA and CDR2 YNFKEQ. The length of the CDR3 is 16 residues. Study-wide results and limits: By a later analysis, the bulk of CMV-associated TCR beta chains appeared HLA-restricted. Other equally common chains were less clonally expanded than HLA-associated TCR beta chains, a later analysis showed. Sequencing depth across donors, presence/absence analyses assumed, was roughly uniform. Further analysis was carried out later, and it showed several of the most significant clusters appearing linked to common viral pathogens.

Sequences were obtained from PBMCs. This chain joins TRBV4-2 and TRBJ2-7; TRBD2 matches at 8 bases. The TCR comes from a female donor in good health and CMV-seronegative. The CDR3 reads CASSQVDTGGMYEQYF. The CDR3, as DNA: TGTGCCAGCAGCCAAGTGGACACGGGGGGGATGTACGAGCAGTACTTC.